This record concerns one TCR beta chain sequence. Its antigen is currently unknown. The V gene's germline CDR1 is GTSNPN and CDR2 SVGIG (reference sequence). Unmatched junction bases numbered 4, after V lost 0 bases and J lost 0 bases. The CDR3 consists of 16 residues. Primers for the PCR totalled 60 Vbeta and 13 Jbeta. Original methodology: In a later analysis, of around 83 million unique beta chains, some 10 million appeared in at least two donors. Profiling relied on immunoSEQ multiplex PCR, and the TCRdb table lists in-frame clones only, not all of them. V and J calls and clone size are those listed in that table; D and trimming were worked out from the DNA. The sample lists roughly 180,000 clones; about four fifths were seen once. This entry comes from a study of cytomegalovirus exposure and HLA in healthy donors. Across the study: In an early release, HLA-typed donors contributed 77 million or so unique TCR sequences.

Study observations and caveats: The study put 150 to 200 TCR beta chains on its list as cytomegalovirus-associated.

This receptor was taken from a male donor in good health and CMV-seronegative. The sequenced material came from PBMCs. The chain uses TRBV30 and TRBJ1-3; 8 bases match TRBD1. Here the CDR3 DNA reads TGTGCCTGGAGTGTATGGGGGACAGGCTCTGGAAACACCATATATTTT. Translation gives CAWSVWGTGSGNTIYF.